This T cell receptor (beta chain) is drawn from a study of blood T cell repertoires in COVID-19 (dated by TCRdb to about 2020). Notes on the research overall: Samples covering the acute and convalescent phases of COVID-19 were provided by collaborators in the United States, Italy and Spain. The dataset comprised deeply sampled blood TCRbeta repertoires from subjects exposed to, actively infected with, or recovered from COVID-19. Samples came from the ongoing ImmuneRACE study (first 160 participants) plus 1,254 subjects from 6 global collaborators. Nearly every sample came with metadata listing a de-identified subject ID, COVID-19 status, age in years and sex. The material from the prospective study consisted of cDNA or gDNA derived from T cells, B-cell-depleted T cells, or PBMCs. HLA class I and class II types, where available, came from metadata supplied by the sample provider rather than from assay-based typing. The repertoires were released in a freely available public database intended as a resource for research on the immune response to SARS-CoV-2.

General conclusions and limits of the study: The amount of clinical and demographic metadata varied by source and participant and was provided uncurated.

CDR1 and CDR2 are drawn from the germline V gene: SGHDT, YYEEEE. V is clipped by 0 bases and J by 9 bases, and the sequence between their germline boundaries is 10 bases long. The CDR3 spans 13 residues, from the cysteine through the phenylalanine. Only CDR3 DNA remains: 39 bases, in frame from the first base. About this clone itself: Its antigen remains unidentified. Base qualities are not at hand, and no much larger clone is one base apart.

Whole blood was collected in K2EDTA tubes by collaborating institutions according to the institutions' own protocols. For TCRbeta analysis, collaborators shipped samples as frozen whole blood, isolated PBMCs, or DNA extracted from either of those sample types. TCRbeta CDR3 regions were amplified from genomic DNA using the immunoSEQ Assay, a bias-controlled multiplex PCR. The source study handled its data this way. The number of nucleated cells in each sample was estimated from the amplification of reference gene primers within the assay. To quantify the absolute abundance of each unique TCRbeta CDR3 rearrangement, sequence reads were collapsed and filtered. For each sample, productive Simpson clonality was calculated as the square root of Simpson's diversity index over productive rearrangements. TCRdb carries this immuneACCESS record with in-frame sequences only. Its versions omit some clonotypes, under half of them owing to an unresolved V gene in the studies checked, with the rest unexplained. V and J calls and clone size come straight from that table; D and trimming were deduced from the DNA. A total of hundreds of thousands of clones appear in this sample, approximately 90% of them only once. The top ten clonotypes cover roughly 2% of the sample.

The sequence was collected from a man younger than 30 with active or convalescent COVID-19. The chain is assembled from TRBV5-6 and TRBJ1-5; TRBD1 is a weak D gene call, 5 bases matching. Source material: peripheral blood. The CDR3 protein is CASSLGLGGPQHF. The nucleotide sequence is given as TGTGCCAGCAGCTTGGGCTTGGGGGGGCCCCAGCATTTT.